This T cell receptor beta chain stems from a study of Graves' ophthalmopathy and Graves' hyperthyroidism. Amplification from RNA transcripts yielded the TCR beta CDR3 regions. A first-round RT-PCR used HTBI primers, followed by a second-round multiplex PCR. TCRdb redid the calling of the multiplex PCR reads with MiXCR, one entry per CDR3 protein. Of hundreds of thousands of distinct CDR3 sequences listed, just over 40% are singletons. Where ophthalmopathy was present, donors had moderate-to-severe activity, CAS ≥3, NOSPECS ≥4 and duration under 3 months. Exclusion covered patients with other autoimmune diseases or uncontrolled infections (as well as pregnancy or lactation). As the starting material, roughly 9.7 ml of fresh peripheral blood yielded the PBMCs. The sample holds a few counts of this clonotype. The CDR3 has 14 residues. Deletions cut 2 bases from V and 4 bases from J, with 12 bases between. Looked up from germline, CDR1 is SGHRS and CDR2 is YFSETQ.

Input material: peripheral blood. V gene TRBV5-1 combines with J gene TRBJ1-2; D possibly corresponds to TRBD1 (6 bases). The sequence was obtained from an adult man with Graves' ophthalmopathy. As DNA, the CDR3 is TGCGCCAGCAGCTTTTCGGACAGATTCTATGGCTACACCTTC. Its protein is CASSFSDRFYGYTF. The full variable domain, completed using reference TRBV5-1 and TRBJ1-2, is KAGVTQTPRYLIKTRGQQVTLSCSPISGHRSVSWYQQTPGQGLQFLFEYFSETQRNKGNFPGRFSGRQFSNSRSEMNVSTLELGDSALYLCASSFSDRFYGYTFGSGTRLTVV.